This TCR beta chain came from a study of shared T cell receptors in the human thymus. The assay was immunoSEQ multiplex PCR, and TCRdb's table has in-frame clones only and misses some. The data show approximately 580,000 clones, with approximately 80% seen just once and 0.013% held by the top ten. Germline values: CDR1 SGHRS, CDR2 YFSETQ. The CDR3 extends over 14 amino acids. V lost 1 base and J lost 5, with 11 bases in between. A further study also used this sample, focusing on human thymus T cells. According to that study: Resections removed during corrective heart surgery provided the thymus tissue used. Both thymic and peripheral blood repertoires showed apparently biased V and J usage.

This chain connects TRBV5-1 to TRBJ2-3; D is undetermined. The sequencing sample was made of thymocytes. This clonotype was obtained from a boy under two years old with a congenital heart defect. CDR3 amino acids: CASSLTCPRDTQYF. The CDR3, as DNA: TGCGCCAGCAGCTTGACATGCCCCCGAGATACGCAGTATTTT.